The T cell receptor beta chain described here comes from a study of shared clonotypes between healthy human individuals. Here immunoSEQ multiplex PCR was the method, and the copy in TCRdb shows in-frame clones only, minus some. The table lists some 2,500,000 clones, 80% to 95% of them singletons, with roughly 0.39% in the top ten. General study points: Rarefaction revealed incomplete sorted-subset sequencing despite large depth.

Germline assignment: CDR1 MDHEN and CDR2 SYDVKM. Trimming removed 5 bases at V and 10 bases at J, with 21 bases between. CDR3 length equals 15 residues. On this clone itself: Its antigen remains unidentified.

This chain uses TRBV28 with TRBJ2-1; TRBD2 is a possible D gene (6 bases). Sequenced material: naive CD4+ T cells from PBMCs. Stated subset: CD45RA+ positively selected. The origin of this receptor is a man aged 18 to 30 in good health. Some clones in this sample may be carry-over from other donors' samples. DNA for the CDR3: TGTGCCAGCAGTCCTCCGGGGGAATCAGGGTGGGAGCAGTTCTTC. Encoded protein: CASSPPGESGWEQFF.